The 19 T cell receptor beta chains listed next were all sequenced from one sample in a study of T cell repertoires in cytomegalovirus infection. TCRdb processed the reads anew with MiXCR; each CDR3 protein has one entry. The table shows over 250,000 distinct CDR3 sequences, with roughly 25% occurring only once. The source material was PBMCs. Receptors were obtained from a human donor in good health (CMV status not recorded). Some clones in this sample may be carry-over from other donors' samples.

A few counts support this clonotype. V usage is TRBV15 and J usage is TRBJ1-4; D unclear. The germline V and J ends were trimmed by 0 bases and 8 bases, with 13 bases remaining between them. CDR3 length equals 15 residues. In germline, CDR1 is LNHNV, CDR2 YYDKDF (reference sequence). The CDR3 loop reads CATSRDGRGREKLFF. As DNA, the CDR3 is TGTGCCACCAGCAGAGATGGGAGAGGGAGAGAAAAACTGTTTTTT.

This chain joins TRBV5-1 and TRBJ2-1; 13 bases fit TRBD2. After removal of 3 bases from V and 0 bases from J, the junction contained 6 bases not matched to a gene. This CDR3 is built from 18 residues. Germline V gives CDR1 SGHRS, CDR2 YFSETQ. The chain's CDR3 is CASSSLGLAGVSYNEQFF. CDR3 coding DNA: TGCGCCAGCAGCTCATTAGGACTAGCGGGAGTCTCCTACAATGAGCAGTTCTTC. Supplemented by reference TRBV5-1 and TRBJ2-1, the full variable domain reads KAGVTQTPRYLIKTRGQQVTLSCSPISGHRSVSWYQQTPGQGLQFLFEYFSETQRNKGNFPGRFSGRQFSNSRSEMNVSTLELGDSALYLCASSSLGLAGVSYNEQFFGPGTRLTVL.

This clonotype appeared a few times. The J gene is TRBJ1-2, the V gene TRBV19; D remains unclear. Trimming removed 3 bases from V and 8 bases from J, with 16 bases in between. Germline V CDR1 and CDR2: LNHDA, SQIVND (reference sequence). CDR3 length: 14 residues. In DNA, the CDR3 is TGTGCCAGTAGTATGGCCCGGTCCTCTATCGGCTACACCTTC. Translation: CASSMARSSIGYTF.

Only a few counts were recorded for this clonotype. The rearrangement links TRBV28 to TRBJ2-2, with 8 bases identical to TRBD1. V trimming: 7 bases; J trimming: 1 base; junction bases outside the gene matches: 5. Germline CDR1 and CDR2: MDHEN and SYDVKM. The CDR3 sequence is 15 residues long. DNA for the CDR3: TGTGCCAGCACCCCGGGACAGGTGAACACCGGGGAGCTGTTTTTT. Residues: CASTPGQVNTGELFF.

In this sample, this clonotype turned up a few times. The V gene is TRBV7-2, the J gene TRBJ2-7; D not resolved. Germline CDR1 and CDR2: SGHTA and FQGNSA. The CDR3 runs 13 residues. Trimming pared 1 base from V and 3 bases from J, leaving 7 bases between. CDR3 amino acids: CASSLGVIYEQYF. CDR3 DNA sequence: TGTGCCAGCAGCTTAGGGGTCATCTACGAGCAGTACTTC.

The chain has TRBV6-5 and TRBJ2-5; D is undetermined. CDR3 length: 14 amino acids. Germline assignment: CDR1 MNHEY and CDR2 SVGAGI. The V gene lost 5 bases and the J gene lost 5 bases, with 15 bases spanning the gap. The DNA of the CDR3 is TGTGCCAGCAGTCCCTGGGCTAGAAGGGAGACCCAGTACTTC. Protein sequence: CASSPWARRETQYF.

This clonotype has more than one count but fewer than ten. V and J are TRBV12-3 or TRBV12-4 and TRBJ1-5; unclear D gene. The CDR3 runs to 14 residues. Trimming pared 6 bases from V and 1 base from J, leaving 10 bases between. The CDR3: CASRFELSNQPQHF. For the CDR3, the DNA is TGTGCCAGCAGATTTGAACTAAGCAATCAGCCCCAGCATTTT.

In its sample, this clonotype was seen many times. CDR3 in DNA: TGTGCCAGCAGCTTAGGGGCCACCTTGAACACTGAAGCTTTCTTT. It encodes CASSLGATLNTEAFF. J is TRBJ1-1 and V is TRBV7-2; D unclear. The CDR3 contains 15 residues. With 1 base removed from V and 0 bases from J, the gap between germline ends came to 9 bases. Germline CDR1 SGHTA, CDR2 FQGNSA.

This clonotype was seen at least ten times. In nucleotides, the CDR3 is TGTGCCAGCAGCCGGGGGGGCGGGGAGACCCAGTACTTC. Its protein product is CASSRGGGETQYF. The V gene is TRBV7-2, the J gene TRBJ2-5; TRBD2 aligns across 8 bases. Losses at the gene ends were 5 bases for V and 5 bases for J; bases not matched to a gene: 4. The CDR3 is 13 residues long. Germline values: CDR1 SGHTA, CDR2 FQGNSA.

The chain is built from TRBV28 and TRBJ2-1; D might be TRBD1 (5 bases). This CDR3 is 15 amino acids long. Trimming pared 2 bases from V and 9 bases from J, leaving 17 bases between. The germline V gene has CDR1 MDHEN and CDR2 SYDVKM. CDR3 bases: TGTGCCAGCAGTTTAGGTGGGGCCAGCCAGGTTGAGCAGTTCTTC. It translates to CASSLGGASQVEQFF. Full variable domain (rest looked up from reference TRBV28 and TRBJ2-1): DVKVTQSSRYLVKRTGEKVFLECVQDMDHENMFWYRQDPGLGLRLIYFSYDVKMKEKGDIPEGYSVSREKKERFSLILESASTNQTSMYLCASSLGGASQVEQFFGPGTRLTVL.

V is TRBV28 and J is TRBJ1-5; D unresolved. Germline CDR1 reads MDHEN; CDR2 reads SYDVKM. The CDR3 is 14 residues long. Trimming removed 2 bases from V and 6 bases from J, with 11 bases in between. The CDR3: CASSLTRRPQPQHF. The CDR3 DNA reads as TGTGCCAGCAGTTTAACGCGTCGACCTCAGCCCCAGCATTTT. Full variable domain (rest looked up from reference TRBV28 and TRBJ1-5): DVKVTQSSRYLVKRTGEKVFLECVQDMDHENMFWYRQDPGLGLRLIYFSYDVKMKEKGDIPEGYSVSREKKERFSLILESASTNQTSMYLCASSLTRRPQPQHFGDGTRLSIL.

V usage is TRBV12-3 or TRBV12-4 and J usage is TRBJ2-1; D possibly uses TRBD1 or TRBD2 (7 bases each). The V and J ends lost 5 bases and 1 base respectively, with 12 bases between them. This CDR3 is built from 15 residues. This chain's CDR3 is CASSPGGGSYNEQFF. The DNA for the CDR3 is TGTGCCAGCAGTCCAGGGGGGGGTTCCTACAATGAGCAGTTCTTC.

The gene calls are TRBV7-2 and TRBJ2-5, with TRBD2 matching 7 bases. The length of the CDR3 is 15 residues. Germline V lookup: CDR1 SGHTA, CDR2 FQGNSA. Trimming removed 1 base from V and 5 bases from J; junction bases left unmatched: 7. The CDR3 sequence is CASSLVAGVGETQYF. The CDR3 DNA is TGTGCCAGCAGCTTAGTCGCGGGAGTCGGGGAGACCCAGTACTTC.

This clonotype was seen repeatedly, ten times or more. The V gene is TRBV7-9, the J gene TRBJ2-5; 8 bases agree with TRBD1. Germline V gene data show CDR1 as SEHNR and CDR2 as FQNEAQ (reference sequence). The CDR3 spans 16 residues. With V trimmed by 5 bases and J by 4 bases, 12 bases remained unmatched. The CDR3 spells CASSARQGTRGETQYF. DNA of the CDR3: TGTGCCAGCAGCGCCAGACAGGGGACTCGGGGAGAGACCCAGTACTTC.

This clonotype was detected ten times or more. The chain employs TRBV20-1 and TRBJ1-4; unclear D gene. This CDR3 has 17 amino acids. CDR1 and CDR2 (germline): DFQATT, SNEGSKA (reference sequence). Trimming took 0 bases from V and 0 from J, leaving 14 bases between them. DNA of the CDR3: TGCAGTGCTAGAGATCTGGTACGGCCTACAACTAATGAAAAACTGTTTTTT. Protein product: CSARDLVRPTTNEKLFF.

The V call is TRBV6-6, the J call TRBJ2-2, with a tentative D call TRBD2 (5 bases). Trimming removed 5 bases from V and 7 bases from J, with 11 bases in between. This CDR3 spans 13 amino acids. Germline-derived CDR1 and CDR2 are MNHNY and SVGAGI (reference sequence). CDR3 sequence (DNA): TGTGCCAGCAGTATCGGGGTGGGCGGGGAGCTGTTTTTT. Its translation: CASSIGVGGELFF.

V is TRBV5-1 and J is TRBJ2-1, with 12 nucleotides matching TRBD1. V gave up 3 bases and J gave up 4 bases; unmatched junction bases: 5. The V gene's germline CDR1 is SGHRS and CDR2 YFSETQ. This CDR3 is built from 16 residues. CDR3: CASSSGQGAGYNEQFF. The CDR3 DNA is TGCGCCAGCAGCTCGGGACAGGGGGCCGGGTACAATGAGCAGTTCTTC.

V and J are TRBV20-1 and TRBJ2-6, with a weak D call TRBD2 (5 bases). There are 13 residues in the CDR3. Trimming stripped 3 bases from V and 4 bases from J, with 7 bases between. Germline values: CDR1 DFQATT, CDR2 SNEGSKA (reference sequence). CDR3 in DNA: TGCAGTGCTAGCCCGGGGGGGGCCAACGTCCTGACTTTC. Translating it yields CSASPGGANVLTF.

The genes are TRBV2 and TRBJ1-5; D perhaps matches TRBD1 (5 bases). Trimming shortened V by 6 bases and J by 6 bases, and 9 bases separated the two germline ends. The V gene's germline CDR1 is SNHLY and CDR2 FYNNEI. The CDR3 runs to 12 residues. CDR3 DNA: TGTGCCAGCAGAAGGGACGGTCAGCCCCAGCATTTT. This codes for CASRRDGQPQHF.